This T cell receptor beta chain was sequenced during a study of blood T cell repertoires in COVID-19. Across the whole study: From the United States, Italy and Spain came samples of acute and convalescent COVID-19.

Grouping used clinical history reported by participants in a survey and questionnaire. In the authors' methods: Counts of nucleated cells, estimated from reference gene primer amplification, were obtained. Data came from immunoSEQ multiplex PCR; TCRdb stores just in-frame clones and leaves some out. That table gives V, J and clone size, and the DNA gave D and trimming. The table has some 150,000 clones, approximately 90% seen once. Germline CDR1 is SGHTA and CDR2 is FQGTGA. The CDR3 runs to 14 residues. V lost 5 bases and J 2 bases, leaving 11 bases between the germline ends. This sequence originates from a woman in her 30s with acute COVID-19. The V and J genes are TRBV7-3 and TRBJ2-3; maybe TRBD2 (6 bases). Sequencing was done on a sample of PBMCs or T cells enriched from blood (not recorded which). The CDR3 DNA follows: TGTGCCAGCAGCCCCGGAGGGTACACAGATACGCAGTATTTT. Protein sequence: CASSPGGYTDTQYF.